The 4 T cell receptor beta chains listed next were all sequenced from one sample in a study of tumor-infiltrating lymphocytes in localized non-small cell lung cancer. Here immunoSEQ multiplex PCR was the method, and the copy in TCRdb shows in-frame clones only, minus some. The sample contains approximately 6,400 clones, roughly 77% of which appear only once. What was sequenced was uninvolved lung tissue not adjacent to the tumor. The source of these receptors is a human donor with non-small cell lung cancer.

The rearrangement joins TRBV5-4 to TRBJ2-1, with 12 bases fitting TRBD2. Trimming at V came to 0 bases and at J to 3 bases, leaving 4 bases not matched to a gene. The CDR3 runs 17 residues. In germline, CDR1 is SGHNT, CDR2 YYREEE (reference sequence). The CDR3 loop reads CASSLASGRASYNEQFF. In nucleotides, the CDR3 is TGTGCCAGCAGCTTGGCTAGCGGGAGGGCTAGCTACAATGAGCAGTTCTTC.

This clone is a singleton in its sample. V is TRBV19 and J is TRBJ2-7; 8 bases are a match to TRBD1. With V trimmed by 5 bases and J by 5 bases, 5 bases remained unmatched. Germline CDR1 and CDR2: LNHDA and SQIVND (reference sequence). This CDR3 is built from 13 residues. The CDR3 loop reads CASSLDRGHEQYF. The CDR3 nucleotides read TGTGCCAGTAGTCTTGACAGGGGTCACGAGCAGTACTTC.

The chain uses TRBV28 and TRBJ1-1; no firm D call. The V and J ends lost 5 bases and 1 base respectively, with 14 bases between them. The germline gives CDR1 MDHEN, CDR2 SYDVKM. The CDR3 consists of 15 residues. In DNA form, the CDR3 reads TGTGCCAGCAGTCTCCCCTCACAGAGGAACACTGAAGCTTTCTTT. Translated: CASSLPSQRNTEAFF.

There are a few counts of this clone. The chain couples TRBV7-2 to TRBJ2-7; 8 bases agree with TRBD1. The junction had 0 bases not matched to a gene; V was cut back by 0 bases and J by 2 bases. This CDR3 comprises 14 residues. Germline CDR1 is SGHTA and CDR2 is FQGNSA. CDR3 nucleotides: TGTGCCAGCAGCTTAGCGACAGGGGCCTACGAGCAGTACTTC. This translates into CASSLATGAYEQYF.